A few counts support the clone carrying this T cell receptor (beta chain). Its antigen is as yet unknown. The CDR3 covers 14 residues. Deletions cut 0 bases from V and 2 bases from J, with 7 bases between. Germline CDR1 is SGHRS and CDR2 is YFSETQ. These data belong to a study of T-cell memory formation after mild COVID-19. The study's findings and limits: Pre-infection memory contained some responding clones, which suggested that cross-reactive memory had joined. Clones which contracted sat mainly in CM and EM if CD4+, and in EMRA if CD8+. Day 37-peaking second-wave clones had unconfirmed SARS-CoV-2 specificity.

TCRalpha and TCRbeta libraries used 5'RACE with constant-segment primers and UMIs. TCRdb processed the 5' RACE reads anew with MiXCR; each CDR3 protein has one entry. The table shows about 310,000 distinct CDR3 sequences, with roughly 21% occurring only once. This receptor was identified in a young man who had mild COVID-19 (a few samples of this study predate the infection). Cell type and time point are not known. The specimen sequenced was PBMCs or a T cell subset sorted from them (not recorded which). V and J are TRBV5-1 and TRBJ2-3; D is unresolved. CDR3 bases: TGCGCCAGCAGCTTGGAACAATTCACAGATACGCAGTATTTT. Protein product: CASSLEQFTDTQYF.